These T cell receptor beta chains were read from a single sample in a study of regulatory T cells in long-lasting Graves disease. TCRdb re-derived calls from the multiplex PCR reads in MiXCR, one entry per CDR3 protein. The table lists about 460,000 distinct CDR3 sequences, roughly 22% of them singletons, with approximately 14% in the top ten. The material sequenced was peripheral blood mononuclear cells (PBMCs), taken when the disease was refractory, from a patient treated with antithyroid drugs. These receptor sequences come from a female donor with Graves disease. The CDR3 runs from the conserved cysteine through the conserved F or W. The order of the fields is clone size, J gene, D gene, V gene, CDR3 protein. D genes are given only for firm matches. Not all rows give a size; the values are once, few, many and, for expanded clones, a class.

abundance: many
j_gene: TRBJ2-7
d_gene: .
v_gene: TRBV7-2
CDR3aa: CASSLEVSQYEQYF

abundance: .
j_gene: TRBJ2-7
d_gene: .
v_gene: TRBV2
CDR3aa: CASSPDIPYEQYF

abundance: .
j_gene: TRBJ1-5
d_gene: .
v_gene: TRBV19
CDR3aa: CASRPGTSTDSNQPQHF

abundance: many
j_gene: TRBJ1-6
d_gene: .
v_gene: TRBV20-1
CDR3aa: CSARDEGHWNSPLHF

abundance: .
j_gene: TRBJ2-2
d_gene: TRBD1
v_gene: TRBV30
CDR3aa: CACKTVPGGPTGELFF

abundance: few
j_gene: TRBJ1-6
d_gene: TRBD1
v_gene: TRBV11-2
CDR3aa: CASSRDRAYNSPLHF

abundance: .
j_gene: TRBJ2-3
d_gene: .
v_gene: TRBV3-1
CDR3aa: CASSHQGVRTDTQYF

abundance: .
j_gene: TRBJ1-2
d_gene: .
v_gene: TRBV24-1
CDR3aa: CATSDSTNRGYGYTF

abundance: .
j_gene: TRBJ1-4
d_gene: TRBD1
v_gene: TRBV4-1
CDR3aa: CASSQPGQKNEKLFF

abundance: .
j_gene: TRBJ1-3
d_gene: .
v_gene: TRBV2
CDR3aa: CASNPDGRTDTIYF

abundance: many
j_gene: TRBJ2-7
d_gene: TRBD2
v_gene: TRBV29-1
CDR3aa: CSVETSGRSYEQYF

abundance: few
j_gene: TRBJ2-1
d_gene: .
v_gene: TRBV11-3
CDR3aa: CASSLIALASDNEQFF

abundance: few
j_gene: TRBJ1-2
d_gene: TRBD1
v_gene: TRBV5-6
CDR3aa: CASSLHPGQLPPYGYTF

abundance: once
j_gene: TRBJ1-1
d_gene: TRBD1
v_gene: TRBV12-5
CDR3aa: CASGLSTGSGVLGMNTEAFF

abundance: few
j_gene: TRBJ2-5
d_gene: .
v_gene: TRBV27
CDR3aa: CASSLPGAGRETQYF

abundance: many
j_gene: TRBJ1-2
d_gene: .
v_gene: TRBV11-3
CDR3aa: CASSEGLDGGYTF

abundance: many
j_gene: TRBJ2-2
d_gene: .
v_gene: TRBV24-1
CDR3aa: CATSGQWTGELFF

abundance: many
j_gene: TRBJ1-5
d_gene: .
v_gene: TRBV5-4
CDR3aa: CASSQTGRDQPQHF

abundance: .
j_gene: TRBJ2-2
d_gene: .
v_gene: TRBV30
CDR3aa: CAWSRGTANTGELFF

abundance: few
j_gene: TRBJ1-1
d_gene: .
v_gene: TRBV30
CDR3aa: CAWSVTIGRGEAFF

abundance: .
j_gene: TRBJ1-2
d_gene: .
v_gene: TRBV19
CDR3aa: CATSSGLGYTF

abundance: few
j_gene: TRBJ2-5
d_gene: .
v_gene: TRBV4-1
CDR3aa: CASSKGAGETQYF

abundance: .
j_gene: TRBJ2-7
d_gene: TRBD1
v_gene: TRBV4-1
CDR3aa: CASSQAGTGGEERYF

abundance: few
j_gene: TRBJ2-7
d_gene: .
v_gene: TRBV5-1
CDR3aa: CASSLSIGYEQYF

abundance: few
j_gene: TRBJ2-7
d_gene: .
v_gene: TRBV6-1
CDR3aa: CASSPFGVYEQYF

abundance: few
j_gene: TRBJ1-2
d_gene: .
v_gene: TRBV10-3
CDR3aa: CAISTPSIRANGYTF

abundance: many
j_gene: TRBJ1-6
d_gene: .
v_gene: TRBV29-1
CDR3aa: CSVELQGNGSPLHF

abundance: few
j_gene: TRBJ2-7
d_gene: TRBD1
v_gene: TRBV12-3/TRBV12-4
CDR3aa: CASRLGTGGTYEQYF

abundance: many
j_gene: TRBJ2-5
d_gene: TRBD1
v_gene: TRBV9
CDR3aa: CASSDRDSQYF

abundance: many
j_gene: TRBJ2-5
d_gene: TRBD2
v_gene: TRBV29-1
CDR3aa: CSAWTAGEETQYF

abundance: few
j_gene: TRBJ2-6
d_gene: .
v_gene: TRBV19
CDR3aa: CASSIKSSGANVLTF

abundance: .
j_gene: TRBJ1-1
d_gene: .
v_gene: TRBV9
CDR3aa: CASSVRDLNTEAFF

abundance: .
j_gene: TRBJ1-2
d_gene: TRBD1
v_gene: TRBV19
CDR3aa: CASSTRQGGNYGYTF

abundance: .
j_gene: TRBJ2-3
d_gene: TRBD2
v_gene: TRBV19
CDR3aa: CASSIASGGAYTQYF

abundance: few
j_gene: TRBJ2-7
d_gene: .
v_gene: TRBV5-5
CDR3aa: CASSFSKTVDEQYF

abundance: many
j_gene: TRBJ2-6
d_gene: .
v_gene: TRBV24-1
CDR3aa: CATSGTGPAGANVLTF

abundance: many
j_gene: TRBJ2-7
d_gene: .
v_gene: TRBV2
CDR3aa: CASSEAGLITYEQYF

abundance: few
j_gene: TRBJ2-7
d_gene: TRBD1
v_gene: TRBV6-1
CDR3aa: CASSKSGTGVFEQYF

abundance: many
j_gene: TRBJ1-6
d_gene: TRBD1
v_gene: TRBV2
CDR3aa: CASMTRGRNSPLHF

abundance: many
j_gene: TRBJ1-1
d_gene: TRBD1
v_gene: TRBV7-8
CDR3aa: CASSLTGTGFTEAFF